This TCR beta chain was profiled in a study of vaccination and CD4 T cells after COVID-19 (dated by TCRdb to 2022 to 2024). For the wider study: Convalescent patients had a positive SARS-CoV-2 result on nasal swab PCR, and of these patients, several had mild disease and one had severe disease. In the convalescent cohort there were six males and four females, among whom were two Hispanic individuals, seven Caucasians, two Asians and one multiracial person. Each participant got two doses of either the Pfizer-BioNTech BNT162b2 vaccine (n=8) or the Moderna mRNA-1273 vaccine (n=2). Post-COVID blood samples from convalescent patients were collected a median of about 110 days after diagnosis, with a range of 35 to 161 days. Post-vaccine blood samples were taken a median of around 70 days after the second vaccine dose, with a range of roughly 13 to 250 days. Culture stimuli were overlapping spike peptide pools from SARS-CoV-2 and from the common cold coronaviruses HCoV-NL63, HCoV-OC43 and HCoV-229E. In control cultures, a CEFX viral epitope pool was used as positive control, an HIV-1 Nef peptide pool was used as negative control, or no peptide was added. The spike-specific CD4+ TCR repertoire was compared before and after mRNA vaccination in fewer than eleven COVID-19 convalescent patients and a handful of infection-naive healthy vaccine recipients.

Concerning this clonotype: Its antigen is currently not known. No much larger clonotype is one base removed from it; base qualities were not supplied.

Trimming takes 6 bases off V and 5 bases off J; junction bases not matched to a gene: 5. CDR1 and CDR2 are drawn from the germline V gene: MNHNS, SASEGT. The CDR3 covers 13 residues, taking in both the cysteine and the phenylalanine. Just CDR3 DNA is preserved here, 39 bases in frame from base 1. Points the paper makes about the study in general: The number of convalescent patients in the study was relatively small, and the study did not examine early timepoints following natural infection. Of the vaccine-specific clones found in convalescent patients, nearly all (304 of 307) were mono-reactive for SARS-CoV-2 spike instead of being cross-reactive with common cold coronaviruses. The median number of SARS-CoV-2-reactive clonotypes rose from roughly 20 after infection to some 37 after vaccination, but the change was not significant. In convalescent patients, a median 86.3% of post-vaccine SARS-CoV-2-reactive clones were detected only after vaccination, and vaccine-specific priming was suggested by this finding.

Interpreted using the paper, the treatment or condition label stands for: approximately 10-day PBMC culture with coronavirus spike peptide pools or control peptides (ViraFEST assay). The study used the ViraFEST assay, which expanded antigen-specific T cells with peptide pools and then identified expanded clonotypes by TCR sequencing. The convalescent patients' positive SARS-CoV-2 PCR tests were from March to December 2020, which was before the Alpha, Beta and Delta variants emerged in the United States. Each well held 2.2 million or so PBMCs cultured with roughly 10 ug/ml peptide pools in IMDM containing around 5.5% human AB serum and around 10 IU/ml IL-2. Half of the culture medium was replaced with fresh IL-2-containing medium on days 3 and 7. CD4+ T cells were isolated after roughly eleven days of culture through negative selection using the EasySep CD4+ T cell isolation kit. Ficoll-Paque Plus gradient centrifugation was used to isolate PBMCs from whole blood, and the isolated PBMCs were then either used fresh or cryopreserved at -140C. Culture conditions were generally each tested in triplicate wells.

The library was prepared using PCR. At the Johns Hopkins FTIC core, DNA from the cultured CD4+ T cells underwent TCR sequencing with the Oncomine TCR Beta short-read assay. Genomic DNA was extracted from the cultured CD4+ T cells with the QIAamp micro DNA kit. Oncomine TCR Beta libraries from cultured CD4+ T cells were pooled with unique dual indexes and sequenced on an Illumina iSeq 100. In the paper's pipeline: Non-productive sequences were removed, and CDR3s not starting with C, not ending with F or W, or shorter than 7 amino acids were discarded. The MANAFEST web application identified antigen-specific clonotypes by comparing peptide-stimulated wells against reference wells and other culture wells. For a clone to be called positive, the clone needed an FDR below 0.05, an odds ratio above 5, and a productive frequency above 0.1% in at least two of three replicate wells. Clonotypes that were significantly expanded in both SARS-CoV-2 spike wells and at least one common cold coronavirus spike condition were defined as cross-reactive. CDR3 homology was assessed with Levenshtein distances (stringdist) and unrooted phylogenetic trees (ape) in R version 3.6.1. Using fastp trimming at Q25 and MiXCR clonotype assembly, TCRdb reanalyzed the public sequencing data and kept in-frame beta chains. Identical CDR3 proteins give one entry, which carries the most common genes and DNA. These V and J calls are TCRdb output, not the study's own analysis. This sample gives about 25,000 distinct CDR3 sequences in total; approximately 50% of them show up just once. Together, the top ten hold approximately 6.1% of the sample.

The receptor's source is a human donor who had recovered from COVID-19. The sequencing input was CD4+ T cells from blood, cultured in vitro. In this chain, TRBV6-1 is recombined with TRBJ2-7; TRBD1 matches 9 bases in the middle. The encoded CDR3 is CASRGQGSHEQYF. Here is the DNA: TGTGCCAGCAGAGGACAGGGGAGCCACGAGCAGTACTTC.